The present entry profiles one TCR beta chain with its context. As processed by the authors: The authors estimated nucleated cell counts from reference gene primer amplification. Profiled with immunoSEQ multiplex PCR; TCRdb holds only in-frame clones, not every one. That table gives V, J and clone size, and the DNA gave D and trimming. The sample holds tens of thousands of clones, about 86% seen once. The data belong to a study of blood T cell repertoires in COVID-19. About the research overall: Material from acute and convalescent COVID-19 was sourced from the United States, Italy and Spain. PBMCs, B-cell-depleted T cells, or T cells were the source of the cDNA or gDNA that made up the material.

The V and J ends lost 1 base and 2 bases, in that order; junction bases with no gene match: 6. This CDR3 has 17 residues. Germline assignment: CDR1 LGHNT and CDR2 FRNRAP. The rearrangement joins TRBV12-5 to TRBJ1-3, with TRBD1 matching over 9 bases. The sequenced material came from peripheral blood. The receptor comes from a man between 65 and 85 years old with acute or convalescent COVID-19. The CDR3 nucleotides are TGTGCTAGTGGTTTGGGTAACAGGGGGCAAACTGGAAACACCATATATTTT. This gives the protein CASGLGNRGQTGNTIYF.